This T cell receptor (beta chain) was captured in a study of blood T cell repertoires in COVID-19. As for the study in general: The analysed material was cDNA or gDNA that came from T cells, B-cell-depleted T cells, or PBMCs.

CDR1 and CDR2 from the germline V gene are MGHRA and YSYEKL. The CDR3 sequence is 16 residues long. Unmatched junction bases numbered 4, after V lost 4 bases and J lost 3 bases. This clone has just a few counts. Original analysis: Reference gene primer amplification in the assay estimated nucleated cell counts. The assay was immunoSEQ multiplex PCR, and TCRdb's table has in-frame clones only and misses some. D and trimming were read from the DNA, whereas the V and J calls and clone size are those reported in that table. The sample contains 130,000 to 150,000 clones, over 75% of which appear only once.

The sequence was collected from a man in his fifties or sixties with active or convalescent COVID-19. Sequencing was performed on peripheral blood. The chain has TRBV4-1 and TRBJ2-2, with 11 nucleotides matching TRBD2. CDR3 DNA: TGCGCCAGCAGCCTTAGCGGGAGGGCCCACACCGGGGAGCTGTTTTTT. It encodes CASSLSGRAHTGELFF.